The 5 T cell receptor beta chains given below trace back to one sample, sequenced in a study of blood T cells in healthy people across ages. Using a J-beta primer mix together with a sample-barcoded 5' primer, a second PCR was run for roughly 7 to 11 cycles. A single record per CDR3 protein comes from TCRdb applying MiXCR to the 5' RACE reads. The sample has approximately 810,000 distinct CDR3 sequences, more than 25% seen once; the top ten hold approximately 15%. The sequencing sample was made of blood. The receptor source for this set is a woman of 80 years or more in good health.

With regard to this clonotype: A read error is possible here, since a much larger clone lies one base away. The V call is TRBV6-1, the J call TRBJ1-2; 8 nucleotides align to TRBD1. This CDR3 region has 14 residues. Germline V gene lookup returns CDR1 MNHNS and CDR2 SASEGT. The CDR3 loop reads CASSSTGEGIGFTF. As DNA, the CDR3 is TGTGCCAGCAGTTCGACAGGGGAGGGTATTGGCTTCACCTTC.

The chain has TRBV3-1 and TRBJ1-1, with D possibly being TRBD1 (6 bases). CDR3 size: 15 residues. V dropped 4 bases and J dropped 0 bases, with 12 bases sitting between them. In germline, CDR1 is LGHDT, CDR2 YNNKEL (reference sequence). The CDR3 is CASSPWTAMNTEAFF. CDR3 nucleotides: TGTGCCAGCAGCCCCTGGACAGCCATGAACACTGAAGCTTTCTTT.

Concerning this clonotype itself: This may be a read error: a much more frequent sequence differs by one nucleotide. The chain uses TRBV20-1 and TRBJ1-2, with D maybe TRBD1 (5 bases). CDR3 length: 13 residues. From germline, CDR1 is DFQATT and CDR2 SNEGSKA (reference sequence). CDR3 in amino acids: CGASLGVSYGYTF. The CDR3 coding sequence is TGCGGTGCTAGTCTGGGGGTTTCCTATGGCTACACCTTC.

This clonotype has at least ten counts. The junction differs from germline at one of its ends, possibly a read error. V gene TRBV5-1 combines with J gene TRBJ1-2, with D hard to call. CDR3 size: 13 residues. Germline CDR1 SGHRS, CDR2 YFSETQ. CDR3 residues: CASSLEGDYGYTF. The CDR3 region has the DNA TGTGCCAGCAGTTTAGAAGGAGACTATGGCTACACCTTC.

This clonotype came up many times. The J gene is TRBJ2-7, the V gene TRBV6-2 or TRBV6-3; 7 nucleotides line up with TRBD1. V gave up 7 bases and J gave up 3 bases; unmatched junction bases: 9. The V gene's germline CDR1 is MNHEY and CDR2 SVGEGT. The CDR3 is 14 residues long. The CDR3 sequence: CASNERTGNYEQYF. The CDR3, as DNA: TGTGCCAGCAACGAAAGGACAGGAAACTACGAGCAGTACTTC.